Presented here are 18 T cell receptor beta chains from one specimen sequenced in a study of blood T cell repertoires in COVID-19. This table comes from immunoSEQ multiplex PCR, and its TCRdb copy is limited to in-frame clones, with some not included. The sample lists around 230,000 clones; 81% were seen once. Sequencing was performed on peripheral blood. The receptors stem from a woman older than 75 with acute or convalescent COVID-19.

The chain joins TRBV28 to TRBJ1-2; possible D gene TRBD1, 5 bases. This CDR3 has 14 amino acids. Between the trimmed V and J ends, which lost 3 bases and 5 bases, there was a span of 13 bases. The V gene's germline CDR1 is MDHEN and CDR2 SYDVKM. Here the CDR3 DNA reads TGTGCCAGCAGTTTGGGAGGGGTTGGGTATGGCTACACCTTC. It yields the protein CASSLGGVGYGYTF.

A word on this clone: Different DNA sequences within this sample yield the same CDR3. J is TRBJ1-5 and V is TRBV6-5, with D uncertain. The CDR3 spans 14 residues. V was trimmed by 4 bases and J by 1 base, leaving 8 bases between them. Germline CDR1 MNHEY, CDR2 SVGAGI. The CDR3 coding sequence is TGTGCCAGCAGTTCGGGGAAGAGCAATCAGCCCCAGCATTTT. Translation gives CASSSGKSNQPQHF.

The V gene is TRBV7-7, the J gene TRBJ2-1; 8 nucleotides agree with TRBD1. From germline, CDR1 is SSHAT and CDR2 FNYEAQ (reference sequence). Trimming at V came to 1 base and at J to 13 bases, leaving 9 bases not matched to a gene. The CDR3 totals 14 residues. CDR3 region: CASSLGAPGGRQFF. For the CDR3, the DNA is TGTGCCAGCAGCTTAGGTGCTCCAGGGGGCCGACAGTTCTTC.

As to this clone: Relative to the germline gene, one junction end is altered; a read error may explain this. The genes are TRBV5-4 and TRBJ2-5, with TRBD2 matching 9 bases. This CDR3 contains 16 residues. The germline V gene has CDR1 SGHNT and CDR2 YYREEE (reference sequence). The CDR3 DNA reads as TGTGCCAGCACCTTGACCGGGACTAGCAGGGGAGAGACCCAGTACTTC. Residues: CASTLTGTSRGETQYF.

The V gene is TRBV4-1, the J gene TRBJ2-1; weak D call: TRBD2 (5 bases). Germline V CDR1 and CDR2: MGHRA, YSYEKL. V lost 3 bases, J lost 7 bases, and 10 bases lay in between. The CDR3 totals 13 residues. For the CDR3, the DNA is TGCGCCAGCAGCCACGGAGCGGTTAATGAGCAGTTCTTC. Its translation is CASSHGAVNEQFF.

The chain couples TRBV5-1 to TRBJ2-1; 12 nucleotides agree with TRBD2. CDR3 size: 16 residues. V was clipped by 3 bases and J by 7 bases; unmatched bases: 8. Germline V gives CDR1 SGHRS, CDR2 YFSETQ. This CDR3 is CASSSQTSGSANEQFF. The CDR3 coding sequence is TGCGCCAGCAGCTCACAGACTAGCGGGAGTGCGAATGAGCAGTTCTTC. The entire variable domain, with the rest obtained from reference TRBV5-1 and TRBJ2-1, is as follows: KAGVTQTPRYLIKTRGQQVTLSCSPISGHRSVSWYQQTPGQGLQFLFEYFSETQRNKGNFPGRFSGRQFSNSRSEMNVSTLELGDSALYLCASSSQTSGSANEQFFGPGTRLTVL.

This clone came up a few times. The CDR3 loop reads CASSRQGLDVNSPLHF. CDR3 nucleotide sequence: TGTGCCAGCAGCCGTCAGGGGTTGGACGTAAATTCACCCCTCCACTTT. The chain joins TRBV3-1 (or the pseudogene TRBV3-2) to TRBJ1-6; D is perhaps TRBD1 (6 bases). Looked up from germline, CDR1 is LGHDT and CDR2 is YNNKEL (reference sequence). The length of the CDR3 is 16 residues. Trimming shortened V by 4 bases and J by 7 bases, and 17 bases separated the two germline ends.

The rearrangement uses TRBV6-6 and TRBJ2-1, with D maybe TRBD1 (6 bases). CDR1 MNHNY and CDR2 SVGAGI come from the germline V gene (reference sequence). The CDR3 is 16 residues long. With 0 bases removed from V and 6 bases from J, the gap between germline ends came to 15 bases. The CDR3 DNA is TGTGCCAGCAGTTACTCTTCCGGGCAGGGGAGCAATGAGCAGTTCTTC. Translated, it gives CASSYSSGQGSNEQFF.

The chain recombines TRBV7-2 with TRBJ2-2, with a weak D call TRBD1 (6 bases). This CDR3 contains 15 residues. V gave up 5 bases and J gave up 4 bases, with 14 bases separating them. In germline, CDR1 is SGHTA, CDR2 FQGNSA. The CDR3 sequence is CASSLQGRGTGELFF. CDR3 nucleotides: TGTGCCAGCAGCCTCCAGGGGCGAGGCACCGGGGAGCTGTTTTTT.

The rearrangement uses TRBV18 and TRBJ2-1; D unresolved. V was clipped by 4 bases and J by 2 bases, with 15 bases between them. The germline V gene encodes CDR1 KGHSH and CDR2 LQKENI. This CDR3 contains 16 residues. The chain's CDR3 is CASSRREKRTYNEQFF. CDR3 in DNA: TGTGCCAGCTCACGCCGAGAGAAGCGCACCTACAATGAGCAGTTCTTC.

The table lists this clone with a few counts. The V and J genes are TRBV19 and TRBJ1-6; 7 nucleotides match TRBD1. Germline V gene lookup returns CDR1 LNHDA and CDR2 SQIVND (reference sequence). The CDR3 is 15 amino acids. Trimming at V came to 6 bases and at J to 7 bases, leaving 9 bases not matched to a gene. CDR3 sequence reads: CASSDRDGGNSPLHF. The CDR3 DNA follows: TGTGCCAGTAGCGACAGGGACGGTGGGAATTCACCCCTCCACTTT.

This chain joins TRBV15 and TRBJ1-2; weak D call: TRBD1 (6 bases). Germline loops: CDR1 LNHNV, CDR2 YYDKDF (reference sequence). There are 15 residues in the CDR3. The V end lost 0 bases, the J end lost 4 bases, and 12 bases lay between the germline ends. CDR3 region: CATSRDRTGSYGYTF. DNA of the CDR3: TGTGCCACCAGCAGAGATCGTACAGGGAGCTATGGCTACACCTTC.

This chain connects TRBV9 to TRBJ1-2, with 7 bases matching TRBD1. Germline V CDR1 and CDR2: SGDLS, YYNGEE. The CDR3 consists of 15 residues. V trimming: 0 bases; J trimming: 4 bases; junction bases outside the gene matches: 6. CDR3 amino acids: CASSVGSTGSYGYTF. The CDR3 DNA is TGTGCCAGCAGCGTAGGGTCGACAGGGAGCTATGGCTACACCTTC. Together with reference TRBV9 and TRBJ1-2, the CDR3 gives the full variable domain: DSGVTQTPKHLITATGQRVTLRCSPRSGDLSVYWYQQSLDQGLQFLIQYYNGEERAKGNILERFSAQQFPDLHSELNLSSLELGDSALYFCASSVGSTGSYGYTFGSGTRLTVV.

The chain carries TRBV19 and TRBJ1-3, with TRBD1 identical over 7 bases. The V gene end was trimmed by 5 bases and the J gene end by 6 bases; junction bases not matched to a gene: 7. The CDR3 sequence is 14 residues long. CDR1 and CDR2 (germline): LNHDA, SQIVND (reference sequence). CDR3 loop: CASSPRQGVNTIYF. The CDR3 region has the DNA TGTGCCAGTAGTCCCCGACAGGGAGTAAACACCATATATTTT. The full variable domain, its missing parts supplied by reference TRBV19 and TRBJ1-3, is DGGITQSPKYLFRKEGQNVTLSCEQNLNHDAMYWYRQDPGQGLRLIYYSQIVNDFQKGDIAEGYSVSREKKESFPLTVTSAQKNPTAFYLCASSPRQGVNTIYFGEGSWLTVV.

V gene TRBV30 combines with J gene TRBJ1-4, with 8 nucleotides matching TRBD1. V trimming: 3 bases; J trimming: 1 base; junction bases outside the gene matches: 7. The CDR3 is 16 residues long. CDR1 and CDR2 (germline): GTSNPN, SVGIG (reference sequence). The chain's CDR3 is CAWSRGQSGTNEKLFF. CDR3 sequence (DNA): TGTGCCTGGAGCAGGGGGCAGTCAGGAACTAATGAAAAACTGTTTTTT.

The chain joins TRBV5-8 to TRBJ1-2, with 8 bases lining up with TRBD1. CDR1 and CDR2 (germline): SGHTS, YDEGEE. V lost 4 bases, J lost 5 bases, and 10 bases stayed unmatched. This CDR3 contains 15 residues. DNA for the CDR3: TGTGCCAGCAGCCTTCCTCAGGGGGCGCGTTATGGCTACACCTTC. It encodes CASSLPQGARYGYTF.

J is TRBJ2-5 and V is TRBV6-6; 9 bases are a match to TRBD1. Germline CDR1 and CDR2: MNHNY and SVGAGI (reference sequence). With V trimmed by 6 bases and J by 4 bases, 6 bases remained unmatched. The CDR3 sequence is 14 residues long. Here the CDR3 reads CASSRGQGGETQYF. The CDR3 DNA is TGTGCCAGCAGCCGGGGACAGGGCGGAGAGACCCAGTACTTC.

The rearrangement uses TRBV6-2 or TRBV6-3 and TRBJ2-1, with 10 bases aligning to TRBD2. The CDR3 is 15 amino acids. J gave up 3 bases and V 5 bases, and 4 bases lay outside the gene matches. The germline CDR1 and CDR2 sequences are MNHEY and SVGEGT. CDR3 loop: CASSPSSGGYNEQFF. The CDR3 DNA reads as TGTGCCAGCAGTCCATCTAGCGGGGGCTACAATGAGCAGTTCTTC.